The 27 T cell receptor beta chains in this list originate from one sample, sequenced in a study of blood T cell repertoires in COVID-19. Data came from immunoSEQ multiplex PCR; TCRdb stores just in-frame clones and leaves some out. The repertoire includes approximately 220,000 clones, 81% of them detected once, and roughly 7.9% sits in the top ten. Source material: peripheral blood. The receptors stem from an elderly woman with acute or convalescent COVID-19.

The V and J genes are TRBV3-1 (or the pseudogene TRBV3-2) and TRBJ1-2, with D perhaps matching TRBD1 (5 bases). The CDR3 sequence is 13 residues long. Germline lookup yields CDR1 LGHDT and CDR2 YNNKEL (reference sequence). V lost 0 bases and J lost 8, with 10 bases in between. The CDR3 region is CASSQDQGWGYTF. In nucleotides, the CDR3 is TGTGCCAGCAGCCAAGATCAGGGTTGGGGCTACACCTTC.

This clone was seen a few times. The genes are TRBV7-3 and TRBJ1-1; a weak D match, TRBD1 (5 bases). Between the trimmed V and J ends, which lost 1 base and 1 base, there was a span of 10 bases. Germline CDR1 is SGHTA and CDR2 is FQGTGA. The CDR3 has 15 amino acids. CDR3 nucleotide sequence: TGTGCCAGCAGCTTAAGAAGCGGGGGGAACACTGAAGCTTTCTTT. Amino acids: CASSLRSGGNTEAFF.

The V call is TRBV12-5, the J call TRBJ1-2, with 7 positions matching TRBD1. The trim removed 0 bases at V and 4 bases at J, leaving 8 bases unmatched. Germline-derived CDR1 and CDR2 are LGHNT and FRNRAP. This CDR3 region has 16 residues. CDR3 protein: CASGLVRPGQPYGYTF. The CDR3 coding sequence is TGTGCTAGTGGTTTGGTTAGACCGGGACAGCCCTATGGCTACACCTTC.

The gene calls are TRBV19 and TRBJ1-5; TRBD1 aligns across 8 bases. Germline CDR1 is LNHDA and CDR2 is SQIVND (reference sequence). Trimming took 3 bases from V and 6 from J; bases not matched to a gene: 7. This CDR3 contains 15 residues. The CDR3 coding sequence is TGTGCCAGTAGTATCCCGCAGGGGGCTATTCAGCCCCAGCATTTT. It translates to CASSIPQGAIQPQHF.

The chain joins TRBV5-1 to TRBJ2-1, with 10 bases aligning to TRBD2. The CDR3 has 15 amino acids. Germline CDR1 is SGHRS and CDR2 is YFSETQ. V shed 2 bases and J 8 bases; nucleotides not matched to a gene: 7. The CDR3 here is CASSFPSGRAHEQFF. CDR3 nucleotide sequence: TGCGCCAGCAGCTTTCCCAGCGGGAGGGCACATGAGCAGTTCTTC.

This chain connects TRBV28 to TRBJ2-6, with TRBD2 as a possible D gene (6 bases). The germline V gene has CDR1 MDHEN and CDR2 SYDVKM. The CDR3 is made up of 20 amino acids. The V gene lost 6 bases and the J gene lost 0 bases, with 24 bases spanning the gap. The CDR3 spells CASRPDGLTTRDSGANVLTF. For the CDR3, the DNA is TGTGCCAGCAGGCCGGACGGACTAACAACAAGGGACTCTGGGGCCAACGTCCTGACTTTC.

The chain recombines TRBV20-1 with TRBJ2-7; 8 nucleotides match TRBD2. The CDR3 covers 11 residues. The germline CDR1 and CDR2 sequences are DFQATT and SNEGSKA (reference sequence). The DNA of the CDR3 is TGCAGCGCGGGGGGTCCTAGAGAGCAGTACTTC. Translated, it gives CSAGGPREQYF.

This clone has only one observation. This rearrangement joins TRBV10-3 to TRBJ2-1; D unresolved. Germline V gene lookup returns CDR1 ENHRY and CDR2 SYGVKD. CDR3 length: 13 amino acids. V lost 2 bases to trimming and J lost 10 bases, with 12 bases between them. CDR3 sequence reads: CAISEPEVSEQFF. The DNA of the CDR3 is TGTGCCATCAGTGAGCCCGAGGTCTCCGAGCAGTTCTTC.

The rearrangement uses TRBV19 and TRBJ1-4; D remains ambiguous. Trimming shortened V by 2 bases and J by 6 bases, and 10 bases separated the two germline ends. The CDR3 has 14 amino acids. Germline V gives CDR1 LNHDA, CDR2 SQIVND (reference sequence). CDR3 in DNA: TGTGCCAGTAGTATAATCGGGAGTGATGAAAAACTGTTTTTT. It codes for CASSIIGSDEKLFF. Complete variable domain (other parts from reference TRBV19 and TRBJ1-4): DGGITQSPKYLFRKEGQNVTLSCEQNLNHDAMYWYRQDPGQGLRLIYYSQIVNDFQKGDIAEGYSVSREKKESFPLTVTSAQKNPTAFYLCASSIIGSDEKLFFGSGTQLSVL.

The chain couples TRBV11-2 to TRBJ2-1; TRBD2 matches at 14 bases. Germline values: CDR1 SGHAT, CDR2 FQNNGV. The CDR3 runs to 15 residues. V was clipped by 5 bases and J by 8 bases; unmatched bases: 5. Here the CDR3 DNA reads TGTGCCAGCAGCCAAGGGACTAGCGGGAGCCATGAGCAGTTCTTC. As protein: CASSQGTSGSHEQFF.

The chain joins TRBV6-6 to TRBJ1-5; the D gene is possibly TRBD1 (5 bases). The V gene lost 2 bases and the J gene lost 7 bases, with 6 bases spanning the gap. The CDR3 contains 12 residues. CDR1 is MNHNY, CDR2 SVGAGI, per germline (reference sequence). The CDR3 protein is CASSYGGQPQHF. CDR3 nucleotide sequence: TGTGCCAGCAGTTACGGGGGGCAGCCCCAGCATTTT.

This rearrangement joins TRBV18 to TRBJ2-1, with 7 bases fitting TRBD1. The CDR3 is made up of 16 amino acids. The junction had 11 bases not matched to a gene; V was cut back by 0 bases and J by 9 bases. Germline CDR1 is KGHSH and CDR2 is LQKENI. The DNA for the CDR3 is TGTGCCAGCTCACCACCGCCGACAGGGTGGTCCGGTGAGCAGTTCTTC. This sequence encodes CASSPPPTGWSGEQFF.

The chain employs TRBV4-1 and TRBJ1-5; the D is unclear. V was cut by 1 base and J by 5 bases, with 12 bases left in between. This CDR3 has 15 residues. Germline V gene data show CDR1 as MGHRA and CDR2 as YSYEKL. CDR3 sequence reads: CASSQGWEGHQPQHF. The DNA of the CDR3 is TGCGCCAGCAGCCAAGGTTGGGAGGGTCATCAGCCCCAGCATTTT.

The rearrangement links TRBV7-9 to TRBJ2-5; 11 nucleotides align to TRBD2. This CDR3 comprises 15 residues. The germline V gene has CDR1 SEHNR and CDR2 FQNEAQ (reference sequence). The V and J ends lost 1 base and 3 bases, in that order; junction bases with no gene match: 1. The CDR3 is CASSLGLAGKETQYF. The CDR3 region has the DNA TGTGCCAGCAGCTTAGGACTAGCGGGAAAAGAGACCCAGTACTTC.

The CDR3 nucleotides are TGTGCCAGCAGCCAAGCATGGAGCTCTGGAAACACCATATATTTT. Translated: CASSQAWSSGNTIYF. This rearrangement joins TRBV3-1 (or the pseudogene TRBV3-2) to TRBJ1-3, with D uncertain. In germline, CDR1 is LGHDT, CDR2 YNNKEL (reference sequence). This CDR3 region has 15 residues. Trimming cost V 1 base and J 0 bases, with 7 bases left between them.

CDR3 nucleotide sequence: TGTGCCAGCAGCTTGTGGGGCAGGGGTTTGTTGCAGGAAGCTTTCTTT. Its protein is CASSLWGRGLLQEAFF. This chain joins TRBV5-6 and TRBJ1-1; D perhaps matches TRBD1 (6 bases). The CDR3 is 16 amino acids. In germline, CDR1 is SGHDT, CDR2 YYEEEE. Deletions cut 1 base from V and 8 bases from J, with 21 bases between.

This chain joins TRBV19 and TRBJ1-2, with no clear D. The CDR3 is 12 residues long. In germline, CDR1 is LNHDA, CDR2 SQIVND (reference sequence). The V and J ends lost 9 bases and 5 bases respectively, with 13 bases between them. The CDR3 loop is CASHPRAYGYTF. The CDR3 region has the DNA TGTGCCAGCCATCCTCGAGCGTATGGCTACACCTTC.

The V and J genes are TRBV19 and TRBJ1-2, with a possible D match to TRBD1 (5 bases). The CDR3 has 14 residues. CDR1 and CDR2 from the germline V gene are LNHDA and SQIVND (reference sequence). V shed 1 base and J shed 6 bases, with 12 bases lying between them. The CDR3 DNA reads TGTGCCAGTAGTATAGCGGGGGTTCCGCATGGCTACACCTTC. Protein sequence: CASSIAGVPHGYTF.

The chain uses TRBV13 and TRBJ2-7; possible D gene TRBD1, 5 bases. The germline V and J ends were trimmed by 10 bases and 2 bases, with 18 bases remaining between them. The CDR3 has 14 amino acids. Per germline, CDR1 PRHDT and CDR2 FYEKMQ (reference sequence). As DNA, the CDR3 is TGTGCCACCGAGGCGTTAGGGGCACCCTACGAGCAGTACTTC. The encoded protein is CATEALGAPYEQYF.

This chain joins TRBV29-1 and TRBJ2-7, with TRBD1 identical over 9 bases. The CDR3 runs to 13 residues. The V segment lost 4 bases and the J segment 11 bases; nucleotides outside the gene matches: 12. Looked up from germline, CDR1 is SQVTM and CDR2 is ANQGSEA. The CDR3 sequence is CSVGGGQGLLKYF. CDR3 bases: TGCAGCGTTGGGGGGGGACAGGGACTACTAAAGTACTTC.

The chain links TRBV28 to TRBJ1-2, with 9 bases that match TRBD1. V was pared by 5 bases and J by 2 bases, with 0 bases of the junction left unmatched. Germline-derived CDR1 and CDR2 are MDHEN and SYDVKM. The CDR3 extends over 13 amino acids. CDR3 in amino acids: CASSGTGNYGYTF. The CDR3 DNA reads TGTGCCAGCAGTGGGACAGGGAACTATGGCTACACCTTC.

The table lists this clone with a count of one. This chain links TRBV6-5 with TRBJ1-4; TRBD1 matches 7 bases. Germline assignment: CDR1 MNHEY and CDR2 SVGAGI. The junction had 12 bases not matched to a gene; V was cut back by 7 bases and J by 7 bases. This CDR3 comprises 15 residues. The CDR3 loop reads CASTGTARGSEKLFF. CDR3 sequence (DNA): TGTGCCAGCACAGGGACAGCCCGGGGGTCTGAAAAACTGTTTTTT.

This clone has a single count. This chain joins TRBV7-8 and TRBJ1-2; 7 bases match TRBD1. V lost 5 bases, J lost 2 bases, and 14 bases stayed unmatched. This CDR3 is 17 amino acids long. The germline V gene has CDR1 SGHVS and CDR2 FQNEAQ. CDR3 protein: CASSGDRLLSANYGYTF. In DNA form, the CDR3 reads TGTGCCAGCAGCGGGGACAGATTACTTAGTGCCAACTATGGCTACACCTTC.

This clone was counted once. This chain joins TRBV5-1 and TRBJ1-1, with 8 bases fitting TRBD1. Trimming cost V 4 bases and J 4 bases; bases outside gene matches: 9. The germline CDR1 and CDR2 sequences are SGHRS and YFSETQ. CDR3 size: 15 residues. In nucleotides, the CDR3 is TGCGCCAGCAGCGGGACAGGAGGGGCGGGCACTGAAGCTTTCTTT. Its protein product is CASSGTGGAGTEAFF. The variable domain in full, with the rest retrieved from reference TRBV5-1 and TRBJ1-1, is KAGVTQTPRYLIKTRGQQVTLSCSPISGHRSVSWYQQTPGQGLQFLFEYFSETQRNKGNFPGRFSGRQFSNSRSEMNVSTLELGDSALYLCASSGTGGAGTEAFFGQGTRLTVV.

The CDR3 sequence is CASSSGLPLDTQYF. The CDR3 bases are TGTGCCAGCAGCTCGGGACTTCCACTAGATACGCAGTATTTT. The genes are TRBV7-2 and TRBJ2-3; weak D call: TRBD2 (6 bases). Germline V gene sequence: CDR1 SGHTA, CDR2 FQGNSA. V dropped 4 bases and J dropped 5 bases, with 13 bases sitting between them. The CDR3 totals 14 residues.

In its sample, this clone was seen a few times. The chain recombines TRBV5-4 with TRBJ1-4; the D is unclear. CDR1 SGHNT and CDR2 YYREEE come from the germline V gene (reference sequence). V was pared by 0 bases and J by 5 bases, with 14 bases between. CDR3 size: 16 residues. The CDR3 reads CASSLGRGSQNEKLFF. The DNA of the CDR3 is TGTGCCAGCAGCTTGGGACGCGGGAGCCAGAATGAAAAACTGTTTTTT.

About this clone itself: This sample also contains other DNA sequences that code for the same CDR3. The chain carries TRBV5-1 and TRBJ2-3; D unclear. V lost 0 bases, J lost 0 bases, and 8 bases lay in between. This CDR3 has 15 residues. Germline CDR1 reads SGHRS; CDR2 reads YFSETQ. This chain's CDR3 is CASSLATGSTDTQYF. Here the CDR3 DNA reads TGCGCCAGCAGCTTGGCGACGGGTAGCACAGATACGCAGTATTTT.